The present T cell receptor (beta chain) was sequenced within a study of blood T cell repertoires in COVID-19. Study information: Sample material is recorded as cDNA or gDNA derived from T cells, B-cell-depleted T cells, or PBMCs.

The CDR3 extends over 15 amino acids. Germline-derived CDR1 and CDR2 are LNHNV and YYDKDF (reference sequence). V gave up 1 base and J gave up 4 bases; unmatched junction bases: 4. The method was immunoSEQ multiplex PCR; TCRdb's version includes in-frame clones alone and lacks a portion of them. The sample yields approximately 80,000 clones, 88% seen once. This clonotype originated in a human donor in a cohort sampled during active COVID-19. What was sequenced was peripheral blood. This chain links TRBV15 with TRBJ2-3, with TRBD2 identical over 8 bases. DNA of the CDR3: TGTGCCACCAGCAGAGGGACTAGCAAGCCAGATACGCAGTATTTT. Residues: CATSRGTSKPDTQYF.